This TCR beta chain was found in a study of CXCR3-negative and CXCR3-positive naive CD8 T cells. General study findings and limits: Against CXCR3-negative naive cells, CXCR3-positive naive cells showed more hydrophobic TRB CDR3s.

Triplicate sorting captured roughly 300,000 cells each from every CD8+ T cell subset. The CDR3 extends over 15 amino acids. Per germline, CDR1 SEHNR and CDR2 FQNEAQ (reference sequence). The authors prepared UMI-labeled TRB cDNA libraries by 5' RACE. From the 5' RACE reads, TCRdb lists one entry per CDR3 protein and no DNA. The listing contains about 110,000 distinct CDR3 sequences. Concerning this clonotype itself: Its target is not known.

The TCR comes from a human donor in good health. Some clones in this sample may be carry-over from other donors' samples. The sample comprised naive CXCR3+ CD8+ T cells from blood. The subset: CD45RO-CCR7+CD27+CD95- naive CD8+ T cells expressing CXCR3 (TNR3+). The chain joins TRBV7-9 to TRBJ2-1; TCRdb indicates TRBD1, and absent DNA this call remains unverified. CDR3: CASSLLQGSDNEQFF.